Listed here are 11 T cell receptor beta chains from one sample, sequenced in a study of shared clonotypes between healthy human individuals. Using immunoSEQ multiplex PCR, the repertoire was profiled, and TCRdb retains in-frame clones only, with some absent. The sample has a few hundred thousand clones; around 90% are singletons. Sequencing was done on a sample of memory CD8+ T cells sorted from blood. Documented subset: CD45RO+ cells pooled with CCR7-negative TemRA cells. The receptor set was obtained from a man aged 18 to 30 in good health.

The chain links TRBV28 to TRBJ2-3, with D uncertain. Germline V CDR1 and CDR2: MDHEN, SYDVKM. The CDR3 is 15 residues long. V was clipped by 3 bases and J by 2 bases, with 12 bases between them. The CDR3 sequence: CASSFFAKDTDTQYF. DNA for the CDR3: TGTGCCAGCAGTTTTTTCGCTAAGGACACAGATACGCAGTATTTT.

Remarks on this clone: The junction departs from germline at one end; a sequencing error may be responsible. The rearrangement uses TRBV7-7 and TRBJ2-5; 7 bases map to TRBD2. CDR3 length: 17 amino acids. Germline CDR1 reads SSHAT; CDR2 reads FNYEAQ (reference sequence). CDR3 nucleotide sequence: TGTGCTAGCAGCCTAGGAGTCTTAAGCGGGGTTGAAGAGACCCAGTACTTC. Translation gives CASSLGVLSGVEETQYF.

J is TRBJ2-7 and V is TRBV5-6; D gene unclear. This CDR3 has 13 amino acids. With 2 bases removed from V and 5 bases from J, the gap between germline ends came to 11 bases. From germline, CDR1 is SGHDT and CDR2 YYEEEE. The CDR3 nucleotides are TGTGCCAGCAGCTTTTCCCTGACCCACGAGCAGTACTTC. Translated, it gives CASSFSLTHEQYF.

This clone occurred many times. The chain employs TRBV7-8 and TRBJ2-1, with 10 bases matching TRBD2. Germline-derived CDR1 and CDR2 are SGHVS and FQNEAQ. The CDR3 consists of 15 residues. Trimming took 4 bases from V and 7 from J; bases not matched to a gene: 7. The CDR3 sequence: CASSSQRGGRNEQFF. CDR3 nucleotides: TGTGCCAGCAGCTCCCAGCGGGGGGGCAGGAATGAGCAGTTCTTC.

The J gene is TRBJ1-3, the V gene TRBV7-2, with 9 bases identical to TRBD1. CDR3 size: 17 residues. In germline, CDR1 is SGHTA, CDR2 FQGNSA. Losses at the gene ends were 5 bases for V and 1 base for J; bases not matched to a gene: 9. In DNA form, the CDR3 reads TGTGCCAGCAGCCCGGGACAGGGAGGTCTTTCTGGAAACACCATATATTTT. Residues: CASSPGQGGLSGNTIYF.

The chain employs TRBV7-9 and TRBJ2-3; perhaps TRBD2 as D (6 bases). Germline V CDR1 and CDR2: SEHNR, FQNEAQ (reference sequence). The CDR3 length is 16 residues. V lost 5 bases, J lost 4 bases, and 19 bases lay in between. In DNA form, the CDR3 reads TGTGCCAGCAGCGGAGGGGCGGGGAGCCCGGCAGATACGCAGTATTTT. This encodes CASSGGAGSPADTQYF.

V usage is TRBV10-3 and J usage is TRBJ2-5; D may be TRBD1 or TRBD2 (7 bases each). V was cut by 3 bases and J by 3 bases, with 17 bases left in between. The CDR3 runs 16 residues. Germline V lookup: CDR1 ENHRY, CDR2 SYGVKD. The CDR3 DNA reads TGTGCCATCAGTGATCCCCCACAGGGGAGGGAAGAGACCCAGTACTTC. This sequence encodes CAISDPPQGREETQYF.

J is TRBJ2-5 and V is TRBV15; 7 bases line up with TRBD2. Germline-derived CDR1 and CDR2 are LNHNV and YYDKDF (reference sequence). The CDR3 spans 14 residues. J lost 2 bases, V lost 5 bases, and 5 bases had no gene match. CDR3 sequence: CATSGVGGQETQYF. In DNA, the CDR3 is TGTGCCACCAGCGGAGTGGGGGGGCAAGAGACCCAGTACTTC.

This chain uses TRBV4-2 with TRBJ2-3, with 9 bases that match TRBD2. Unmatched junction bases numbered 4, after V lost 1 base and J lost 5 bases. The germline V gene has CDR1 LGHNA and CDR2 YNFKEQ. The CDR3 has 15 residues. The CDR3 DNA sequence: TGTGCCAGCAGCCAAGGGCGGGGGGGAGGAGATACGCAGTATTTT. As protein: CASSQGRGGGDTQYF.

The chain links TRBV10-3 to TRBJ1-1, with a tentative D call TRBD1 (5 bases). Germline V lookup: CDR1 ENHRY, CDR2 SYGVKD. The germline V and J ends were trimmed by 0 bases and 4 bases, with 6 bases remaining between them. The CDR3 has 13 amino acids. The CDR3 DNA sequence: TGTGCCATCAGTGAGTCGGGGGTCACTGAAGCTTTCTTT. It translates to CAISESGVTEAFF.

CDR3 protein: CASSGNTIYF. CDR3 bases: TGTGCCAGCAGTGGAAACACCATATATTTT. This chain links TRBV6-6 with TRBJ1-3, with D hard to call. The CDR3 contains 10 residues. CDR1 and CDR2 from the germline V gene are MNHNY and SVGAGI (reference sequence). Deletions cut 5 bases from V and 4 bases from J, with 0 bases between.